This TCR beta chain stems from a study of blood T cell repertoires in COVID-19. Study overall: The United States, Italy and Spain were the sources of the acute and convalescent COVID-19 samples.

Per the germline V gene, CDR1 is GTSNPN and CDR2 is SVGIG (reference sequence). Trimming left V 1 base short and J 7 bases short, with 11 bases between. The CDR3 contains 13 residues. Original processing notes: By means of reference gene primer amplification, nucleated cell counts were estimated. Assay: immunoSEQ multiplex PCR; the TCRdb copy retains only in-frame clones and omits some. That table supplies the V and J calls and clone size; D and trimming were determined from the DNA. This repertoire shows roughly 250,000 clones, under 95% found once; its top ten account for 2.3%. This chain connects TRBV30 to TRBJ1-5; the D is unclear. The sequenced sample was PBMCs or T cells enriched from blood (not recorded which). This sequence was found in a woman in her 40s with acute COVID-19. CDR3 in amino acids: CAWSERRDQPQHF. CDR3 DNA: TGTGCCTGGAGTGAGAGGCGAGACCAGCCCCAGCATTTT.